The clone carrying this T cell receptor (beta chain) showed up many times. As yet, its antigen is unknown. The CDR3 is 14 amino acids. Germline V lookup: CDR1 SGHRS, CDR2 YFSETQ. Trimming cost V 0 bases and J 4 bases, with 10 bases left between them. The entry originates in a study of T cells in Graves' hyperthyroidism and ophthalmopathy. Study summary: Peripheral blood collection took place at initial diagnosis, before any treatment.

A lack of ophthalmopathy progression within 18 months defined stable Graves' hyperthyroidism. RNA transcripts yielded amplified TCR beta CDR3 regions. The primer set for the first-round RT-PCR of the TCR CDR3 was HTBI. TCRdb called the multiplex PCR reads again in MiXCR, with one record for every CDR3 protein. Of approximately 590,000 distinct CDR3 sequences listed, approximately 15% are singletons. General study results and limits: Among thyroid clonotypes expanded above 0.001, most also appeared in blood. A model of 13 V-J pairs discriminated ophthalmopathy from stable hyperthyroidism.

Material: blood. The V call is TRBV5-1, the J call TRBJ1-1; D remains ambiguous. The receptor was derived from a woman aged 30 to 39 with Graves' hyperthyroidism. The CDR3 bases are TGCGCCAGCAGCTTGGCGTGGGAAGGCACTGAAGCTTTCTTT. As protein: CASSLAWEGTEAFF.